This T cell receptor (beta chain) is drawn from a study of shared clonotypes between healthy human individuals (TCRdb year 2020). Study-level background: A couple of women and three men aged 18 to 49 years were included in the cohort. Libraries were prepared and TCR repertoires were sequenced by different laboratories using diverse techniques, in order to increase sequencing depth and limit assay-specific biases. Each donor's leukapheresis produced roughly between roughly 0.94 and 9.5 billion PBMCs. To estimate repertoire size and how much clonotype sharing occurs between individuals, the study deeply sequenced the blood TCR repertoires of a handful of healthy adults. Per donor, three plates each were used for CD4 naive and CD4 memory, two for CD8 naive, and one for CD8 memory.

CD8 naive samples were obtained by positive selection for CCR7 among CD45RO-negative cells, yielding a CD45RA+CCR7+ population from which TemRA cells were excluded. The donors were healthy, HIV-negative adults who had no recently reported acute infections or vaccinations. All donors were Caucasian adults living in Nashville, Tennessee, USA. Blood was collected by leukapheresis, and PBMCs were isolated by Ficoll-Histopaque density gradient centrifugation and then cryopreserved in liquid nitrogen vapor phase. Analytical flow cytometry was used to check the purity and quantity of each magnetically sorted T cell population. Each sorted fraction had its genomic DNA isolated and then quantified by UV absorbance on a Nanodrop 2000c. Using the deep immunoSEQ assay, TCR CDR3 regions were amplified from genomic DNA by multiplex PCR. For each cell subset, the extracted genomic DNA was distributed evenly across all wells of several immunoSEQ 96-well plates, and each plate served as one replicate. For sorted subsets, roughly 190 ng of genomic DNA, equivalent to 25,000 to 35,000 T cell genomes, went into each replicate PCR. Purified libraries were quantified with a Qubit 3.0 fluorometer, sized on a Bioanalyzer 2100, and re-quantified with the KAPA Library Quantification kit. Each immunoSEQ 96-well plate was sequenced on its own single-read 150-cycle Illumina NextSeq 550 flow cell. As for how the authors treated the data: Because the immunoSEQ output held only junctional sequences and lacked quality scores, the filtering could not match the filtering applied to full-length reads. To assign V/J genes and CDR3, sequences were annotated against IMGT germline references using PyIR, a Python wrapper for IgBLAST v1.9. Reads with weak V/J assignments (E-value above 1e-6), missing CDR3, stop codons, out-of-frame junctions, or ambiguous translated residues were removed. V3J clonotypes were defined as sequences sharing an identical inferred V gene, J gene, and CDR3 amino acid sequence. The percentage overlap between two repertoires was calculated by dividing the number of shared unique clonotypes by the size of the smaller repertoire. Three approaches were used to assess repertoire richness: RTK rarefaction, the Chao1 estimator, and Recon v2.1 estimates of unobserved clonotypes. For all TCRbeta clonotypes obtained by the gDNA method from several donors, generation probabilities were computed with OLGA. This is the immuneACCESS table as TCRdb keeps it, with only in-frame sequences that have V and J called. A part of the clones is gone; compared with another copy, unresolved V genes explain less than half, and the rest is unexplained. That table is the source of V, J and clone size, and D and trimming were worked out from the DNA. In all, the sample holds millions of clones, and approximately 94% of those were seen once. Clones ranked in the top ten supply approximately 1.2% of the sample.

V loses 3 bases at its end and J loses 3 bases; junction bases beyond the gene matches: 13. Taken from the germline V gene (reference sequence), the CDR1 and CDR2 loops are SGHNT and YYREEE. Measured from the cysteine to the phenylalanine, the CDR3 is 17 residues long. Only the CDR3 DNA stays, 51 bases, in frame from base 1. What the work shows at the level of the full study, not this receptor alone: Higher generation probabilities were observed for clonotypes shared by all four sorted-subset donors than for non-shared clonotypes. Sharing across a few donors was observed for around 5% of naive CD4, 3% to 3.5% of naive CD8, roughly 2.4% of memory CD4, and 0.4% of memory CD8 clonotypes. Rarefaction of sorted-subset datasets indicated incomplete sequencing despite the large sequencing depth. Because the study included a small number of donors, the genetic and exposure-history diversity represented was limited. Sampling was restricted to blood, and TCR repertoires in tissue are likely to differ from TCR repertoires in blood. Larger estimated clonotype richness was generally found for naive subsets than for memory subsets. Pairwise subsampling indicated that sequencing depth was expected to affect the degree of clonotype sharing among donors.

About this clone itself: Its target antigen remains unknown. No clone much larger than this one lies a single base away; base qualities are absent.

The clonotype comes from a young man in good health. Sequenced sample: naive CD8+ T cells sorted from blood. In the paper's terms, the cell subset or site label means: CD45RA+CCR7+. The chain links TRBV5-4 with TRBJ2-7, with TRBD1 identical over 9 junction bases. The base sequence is TGTGCCAGCAGCTCCGGACAGGGGACCGATCGGTACTACGAGCAGTACTTC. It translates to CASSSGQGTDRYYEQYF.